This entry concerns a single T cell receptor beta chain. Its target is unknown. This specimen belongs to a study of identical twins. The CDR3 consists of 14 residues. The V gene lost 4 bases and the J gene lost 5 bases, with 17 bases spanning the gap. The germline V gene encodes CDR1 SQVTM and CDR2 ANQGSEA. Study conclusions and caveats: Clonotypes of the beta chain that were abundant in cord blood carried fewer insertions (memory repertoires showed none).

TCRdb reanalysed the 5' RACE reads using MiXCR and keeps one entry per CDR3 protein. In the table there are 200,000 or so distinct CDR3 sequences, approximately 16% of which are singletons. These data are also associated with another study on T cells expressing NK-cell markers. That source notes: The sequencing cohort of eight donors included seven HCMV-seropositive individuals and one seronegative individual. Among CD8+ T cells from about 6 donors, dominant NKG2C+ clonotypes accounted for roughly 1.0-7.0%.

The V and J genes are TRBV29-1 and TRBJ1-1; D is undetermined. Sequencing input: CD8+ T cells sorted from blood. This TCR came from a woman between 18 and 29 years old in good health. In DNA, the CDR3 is TGCAGCGTTGCGCGGCTTCTCAAGGAGACTGAAGCTTTCTTT. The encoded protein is CSVARLLKETEAFF.